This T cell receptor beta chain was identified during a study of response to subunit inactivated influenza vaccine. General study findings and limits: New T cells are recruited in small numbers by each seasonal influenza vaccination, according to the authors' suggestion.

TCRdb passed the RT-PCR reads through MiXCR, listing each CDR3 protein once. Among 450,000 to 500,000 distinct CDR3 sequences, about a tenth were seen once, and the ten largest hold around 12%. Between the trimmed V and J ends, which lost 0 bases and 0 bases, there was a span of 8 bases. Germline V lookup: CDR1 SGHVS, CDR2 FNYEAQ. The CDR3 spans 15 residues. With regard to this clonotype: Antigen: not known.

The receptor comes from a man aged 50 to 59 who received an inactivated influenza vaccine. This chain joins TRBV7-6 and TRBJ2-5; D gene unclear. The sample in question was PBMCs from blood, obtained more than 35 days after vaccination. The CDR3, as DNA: TGTGCCAGCAGCTTAGCTCGAGGTCACCAAGAGACCCAGTACTTC. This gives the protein CASSLARGHQETQYF. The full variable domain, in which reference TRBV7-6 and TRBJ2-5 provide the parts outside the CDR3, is GAGVSQSPRYKVTKRGQDVALRCDPISGHVSLYWYRQALGQGPEFLTYFNYEAQQDKSGLPNDRFSAERPEGSISTLTIQRTEQRDSAMYRCASSLARGHQETQYFGPGTRLLVL.